The sequence of this TCR beta chain was determined in a study of cytomegalovirus exposure and HLA in healthy donors. The overall study: The 120 validation repertoires used the same platform as the roughly 670 first-cohort repertoires (as reported by a later analysis). Findings of the study overall: Associated with cytomegalovirus, according to the listing, were around 170 TCR beta chains.

From the roughly 110-subject validation cohort, which was separate from the approximately 670-subject first cohort, the donors were drawn. Sequenced by immunoSEQ multiplex PCR; TCRdb stores in-frame clones only, minus some. The sample shows under 110,000 clones, 88% of them seen only once. The CDR3 loop spans 16 amino acids. The germline V gene has CDR1 SGHRS and CDR2 YFSETQ. V lost 4 bases and J lost 1; bases outside the gene matches: 8. Comment on this clone: The antigen remains undetermined.

The receptor comes from a woman aged 18 to 35 in good health and CMV-seropositive. V usage is TRBV5-1 and J usage is TRBJ2-5, with 9 positions matching TRBD2. Material: PBMCs. DNA for the CDR3: TGCGCCAGCAGCGGCGGGGGGGGAAACATCCAAGAGACCCAGTACTTC. This sequence encodes CASSGGGGNIQETQYF.